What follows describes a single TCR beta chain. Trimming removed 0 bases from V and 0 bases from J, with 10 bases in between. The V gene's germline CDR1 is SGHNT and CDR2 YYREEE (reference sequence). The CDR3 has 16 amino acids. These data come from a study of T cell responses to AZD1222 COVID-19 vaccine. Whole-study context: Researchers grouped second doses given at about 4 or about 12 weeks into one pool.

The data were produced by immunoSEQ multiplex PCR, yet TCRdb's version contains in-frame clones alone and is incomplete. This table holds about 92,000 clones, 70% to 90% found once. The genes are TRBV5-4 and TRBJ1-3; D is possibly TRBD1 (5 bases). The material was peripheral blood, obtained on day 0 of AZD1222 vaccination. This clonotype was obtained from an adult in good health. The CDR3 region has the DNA TGTGCCAGCAGCTTGGGCAGGGCGTTCTCTGGAAACACCATATATTTT. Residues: CASSLGRAFSGNTIYF.